Listed below are T cell receptor beta chains from one sample, sequenced in a study of CD8 T cells in Susac syndrome. A single record per CDR3 protein comes from TCRdb applying MiXCR to the immunoSEQ multiplex PCR reads. The data contain about 100,000 distinct CDR3 sequences, 95% of them singletons. The sequenced material came from CD8+ T cells from PBMCs. The receptors were sampled from a human donor with Susac syndrome. Both conserved end residues are part of each CDR3. D genes are given only for firm matches. Size is omitted from some rows. Given values are once, few, many or a class for expanded clones.

CDR3 protein,CDR3 DNA,D gene,J gene,clone size,V gene
CSALTSVSYEQYF,TGCAGCGCCCTGACTAGCGTGTCCTACGAGCAGTACTTC,TRBD2,TRBJ2-7,.,TRBV29-1
CASSLFWGTGSNEQYF,TGTGCCAGCAGCCTGTTCTGGGGGACAGGTAGCAACGAGCAGTACTTC,TRBD1,TRBJ2-7,.,TRBV28
CSAPILDRGQETQYF,TGCAGTGCGCCAATATTAGACAGGGGTCAAGAGACCCAGTACTTC,TRBD1,TRBJ2-5,.,TRBV20-1
CSVGPNQETQYF,TGCAGCGTTGGTCCAAACCAAGAGACCCAGTACTTC,.,TRBJ2-5,.,TRBV29-1
CASSLSTGNSPLHF,TGCGCCAGCAGCTTGTCGACTGGGAATTCACCCCTCCACTTT,.,TRBJ1-6,.,TRBV5-1
CASRGQGSTEAFF,TGTGCCAGCCGAGGACAGGGATCGACTGAAGCTTTCTTT,TRBD1,TRBJ1-1,.,TRBV19
CASSLTGIGETQYF,TGTGCCAGCAGTTTAACAGGGATAGGAGAGACCCAGTACTTC,.,TRBJ2-5,once,TRBV12-3/TRBV12-4
CASSEGGGGTGNDEQFF,TGTGCCAGCAGTGAAGGGGGTGGAGGGACAGGGAACGATGAGCAGTTCTTC,TRBD1,TRBJ2-1,.,TRBV25-1
CSAPSGRSYEQYF,TGCAGTGCTCCATCAGGGCGATCCTACGAGCAGTACTTC,.,TRBJ2-7,.,TRBV20-1
CATSRGGDQPQHF,TGTGCCACCAGCAGGGGTGGGGATCAGCCCCAGCATTTT,.,TRBJ1-5,.,TRBV15
CASSLEREGAFF,TGTGCCAGCAGCTTAGAACGGGAGGGGGCTTTCTTT,.,TRBJ1-1,.,TRBV13
CASSPGADTQYF,TGTGCCAGCTCACCCGGTGCAGATACGCAGTATTTT,.,TRBJ2-3,.,TRBV18
CASSFRLNTGELFF,TGTGCCAGCAGTTTTCGCCTGAACACCGGGGAGCTGTTTTTT,.,TRBJ2-2,.,TRBV27
CASSLGHQQETQYF,TGTGCCAGCAGCTTGGGGCATCAGCAAGAGACCCAGTACTTC,.,TRBJ2-5,.,TRBV5-4
CASSRFFSNNEQFF,TGTGCCAGCAGCCGATTCTTTTCGAACAATGAGCAGTTCTTC,.,TRBJ2-1,.,TRBV9
CASSQETLNIQYF,TGCGCCAGCAGCCAAGAAACCCTAAACATTCAGTACTTC,.,TRBJ2-4,.,TRBV4-1
CASTYRDQAFF,TGCGCCAGCACCTACAGGGATCAAGCTTTCTTT,.,TRBJ1-1,.,TRBV5-1
CASSVDHGNQPQHF,TGTGCCAGCAGCGTAGATCACGGGAATCAGCCCCAGCATTTT,.,TRBJ1-5,.,TRBV9
CASSFTDSSQETQYF,TGTGCCAGCAGCTTTACAGACTCATCCCAAGAGACCCAGTACTTC,.,TRBJ2-5,.,TRBV7-7
CASSLIGESSYEQYF,TGTGCCAGCAGCCTCATAGGGGAGTCCTCCTACGAGCAGTACTTC,.,TRBJ2-7,few,TRBV7-9
CASSSAYRLAGGSTDTQYF,TGCGCCAGCAGCTCCGCCTATCGCCTAGCGGGGGGAAGCACAGATACGCAGTATTTT,TRBD2,TRBJ2-3,.,TRBV5-1
CSVGGQDLITEAFF,TGCAGCGTTGGGGGACAGGACTTGATCACTGAAGCTTTCTTT,TRBD1,TRBJ1-1,.,TRBV29-1
CASSLYVGNAFF,TGTGCCAGCAGCTTGTATGTGGGGAATGCTTTCTTT,.,TRBJ1-1,.,TRBV7-9
CASSQTGTGVYGYTF,TGTGCCAGCAGCCAAACCGGGACAGGGGTCTATGGCTACACCTTC,TRBD1,TRBJ1-2,.,TRBV3-1
CASSEIGQSYNEQFF,TGCGCCAGCAGTGAGATCGGACAATCCTACAATGAGCAGTTCTTC,.,TRBJ2-1,.,TRBV10-2